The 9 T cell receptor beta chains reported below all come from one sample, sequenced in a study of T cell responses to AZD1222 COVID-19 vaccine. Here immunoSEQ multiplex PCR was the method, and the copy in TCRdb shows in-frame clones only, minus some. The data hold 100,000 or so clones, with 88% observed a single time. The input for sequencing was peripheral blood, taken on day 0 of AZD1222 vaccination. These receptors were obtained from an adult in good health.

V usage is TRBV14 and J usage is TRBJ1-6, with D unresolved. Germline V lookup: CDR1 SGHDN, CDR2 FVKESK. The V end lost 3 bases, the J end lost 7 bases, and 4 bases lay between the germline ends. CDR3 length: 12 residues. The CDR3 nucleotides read TGTGCCAGCAGCCAGGCGAATTCACCCCTCCACTTT. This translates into CASSQANSPLHF.

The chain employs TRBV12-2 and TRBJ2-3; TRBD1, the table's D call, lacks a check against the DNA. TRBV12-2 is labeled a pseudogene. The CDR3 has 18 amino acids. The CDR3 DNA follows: TGTGCAAGTCGCTTCTTAAGGGGAAAAAGCTCTAGCACAGATACGCAGTATTTT. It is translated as CASRFLRGKSSSTDTQYF.

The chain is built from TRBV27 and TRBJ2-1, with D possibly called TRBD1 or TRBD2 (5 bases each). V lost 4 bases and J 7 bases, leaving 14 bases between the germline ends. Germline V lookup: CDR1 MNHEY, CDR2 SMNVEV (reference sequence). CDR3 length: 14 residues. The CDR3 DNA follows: TGTGCCAGCAGTTATCAGGGAGCTTCAAATGAGCAGTTCTTC. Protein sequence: CASSYQGASNEQFF.

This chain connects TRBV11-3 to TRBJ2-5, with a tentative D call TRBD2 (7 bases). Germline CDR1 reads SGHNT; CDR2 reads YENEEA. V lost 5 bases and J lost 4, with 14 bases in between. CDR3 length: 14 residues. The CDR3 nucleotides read TGTGCCAGCAGCCTCGCTAGGGGGGGAGAGACCCAGTACTTC. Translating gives CASSLARGGETQYF.

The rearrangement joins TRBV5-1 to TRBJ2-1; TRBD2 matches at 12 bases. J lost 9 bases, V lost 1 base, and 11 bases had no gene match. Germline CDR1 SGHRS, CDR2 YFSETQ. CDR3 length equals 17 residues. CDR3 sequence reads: CASSLLPTSGSASEQFF. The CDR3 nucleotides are TGCGCCAGCAGCTTGCTTCCGACTAGCGGGAGCGCCAGTGAGCAGTTCTTC.

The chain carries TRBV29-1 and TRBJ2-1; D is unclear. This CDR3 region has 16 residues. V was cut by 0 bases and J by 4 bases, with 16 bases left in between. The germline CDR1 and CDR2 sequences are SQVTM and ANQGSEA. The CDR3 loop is CSVEDIGRLGYNEQFF. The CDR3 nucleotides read TGCAGCGTTGAAGATATTGGACGGCTCGGGTACAATGAGCAGTTCTTC.

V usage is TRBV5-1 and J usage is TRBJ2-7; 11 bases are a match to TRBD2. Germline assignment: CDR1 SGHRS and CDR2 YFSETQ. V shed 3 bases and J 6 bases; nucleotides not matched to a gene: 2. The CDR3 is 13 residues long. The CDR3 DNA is TGCGCCAGCAGCTCAGGACTAGCGGGCGAGCAGTACTTC. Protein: CASSSGLAGEQYF.

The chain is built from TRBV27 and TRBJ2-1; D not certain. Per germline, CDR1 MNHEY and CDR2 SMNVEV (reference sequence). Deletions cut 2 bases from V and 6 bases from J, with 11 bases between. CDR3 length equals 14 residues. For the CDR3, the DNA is TGTGCCAGCAGTTTAGGCAGGCCGATCAATGAGCAGTTCTTC. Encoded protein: CASSLGRPINEQFF.

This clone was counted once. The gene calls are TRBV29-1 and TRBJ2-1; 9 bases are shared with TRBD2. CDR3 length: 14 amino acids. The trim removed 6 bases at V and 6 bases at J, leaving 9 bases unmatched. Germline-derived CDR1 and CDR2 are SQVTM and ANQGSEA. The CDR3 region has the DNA TGCAGCGTGGCCAGCGGGAGGCAGGCCAATGAGCAGTTCTTC. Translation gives CSVASGRQANEQFF.